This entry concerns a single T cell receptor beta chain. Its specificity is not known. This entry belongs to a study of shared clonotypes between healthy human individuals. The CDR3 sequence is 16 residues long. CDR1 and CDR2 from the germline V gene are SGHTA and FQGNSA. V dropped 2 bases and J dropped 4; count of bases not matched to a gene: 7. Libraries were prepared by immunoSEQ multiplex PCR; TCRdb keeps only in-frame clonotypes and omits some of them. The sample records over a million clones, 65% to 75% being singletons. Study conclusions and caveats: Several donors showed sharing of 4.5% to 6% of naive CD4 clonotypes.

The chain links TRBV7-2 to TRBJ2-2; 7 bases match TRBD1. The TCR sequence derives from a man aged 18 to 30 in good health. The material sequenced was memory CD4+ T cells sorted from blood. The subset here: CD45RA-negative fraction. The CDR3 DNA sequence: TGTGCCAGCAGCTTATTAAGACAGGGCGGCACCGGGGAGCTGTTTTTT. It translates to CASSLLRQGGTGELFF.